A single sample is the source of the 26 T cell receptor beta chains below, sequenced in a study of blood T cell repertoires in COVID-19. Measured with immunoSEQ multiplex PCR; TCRdb has only the in-frame clones, and not every one. The data contain roughly 70,000 clones, about three quarters of them seen just once; the ten biggest clones take up about 40%. Sample: peripheral blood. The receptor source for this set is a woman aged 70 to 79 with acute or convalescent COVID-19.

The rearrangement links TRBV4-1 to TRBJ1-4; no clear D gene. Trimming removed 0 bases at V and 8 bases at J, with 16 bases between. In germline, CDR1 is MGHRA, CDR2 YSYEKL. The CDR3 spans 16 residues. The CDR3, as DNA: TGCGCCAGCAGCCAAGATAGAGCCAATCTTGCCGAAAAACTGTTTTTT. Translating gives CASSQDRANLAEKLFF.

This clone occurred a few times. J is TRBJ1-2 and V is TRBV28, with 8 bases lining up with TRBD1. With 11 bases clipped from V and 1 base from J, the junction kept 3 bases outside the gene matches. The CDR3 loop spans 12 amino acids. Per germline, CDR1 MDHEN and CDR2 SYDVKM. CDR3 sequence: CAVQGGNYGYTF. The CDR3 DNA reads as TGTGCCGTACAGGGGGGTAACTATGGCTACACCTTC.

This clone was observed a handful of times. The CDR3 sequence is CASSDGTSRVDEQFF. CDR3 sequence (DNA): TGTGCCAGCAGCGATGGGACTAGCAGGGTCGATGAGCAGTTCTTC. The genes are TRBV9 and TRBJ2-1, with 9 bases lining up with TRBD2. Per germline, CDR1 SGDLS and CDR2 YYNGEE. CDR3 length equals 15 residues. The J segment lost 8 bases and the V segment lost 3 bases, leaving 9 bases of the junction unmatched.

The chain recombines TRBV28 with TRBJ1-5, with 7 nucleotides matching TRBD1. This CDR3 has 15 amino acids. V trimming: 1 base; J trimming: 1 base; junction bases outside the gene matches: 1. In germline, CDR1 is MDHEN, CDR2 SYDVKM. CDR3 sequence: CASSLLQGSNQPQHF. CDR3 bases: TGTGCCAGCAGTTTATTACAGGGGAGCAATCAGCCCCAGCATTTT.

The chain links TRBV5-1 to TRBJ2-3; 12 bases are shared with TRBD2. The germline CDR1 and CDR2 sequences are SGHRS and YFSETQ. The CDR3 runs to 16 residues. After removal of 0 bases from V and 4 bases from J, the junction contained 3 bases not matched to a gene. CDR3 in DNA: TGCGCCAGCAGCTTGGACCTAGCGGGGGGGCCAGATACGCAGTATTTT. Protein: CASSLDLAGGPDTQYF.

The V and J genes are TRBV27 and TRBJ1-1; the D gene is possibly TRBD1 (5 bases). V lost 0 bases and J 0 bases, leaving 11 bases between the germline ends. Germline CDR1 MNHEY, CDR2 SMNVEV (reference sequence). The CDR3 length is 16 residues. In nucleotides, the CDR3 is TGTGCCAGCAGTTTATCGCTAGGACACATGAACACTGAAGCTTTCTTT. Its protein is CASSLSLGHMNTEAFF.

The V gene is TRBV2, the J gene TRBJ2-6; D is perhaps TRBD1 (7 bases). This CDR3 spans 17 amino acids. Germline V gene data show CDR1 as SNHLY and CDR2 as FYNNEI. Trimming took 4 bases from V and 4 from J, leaving 17 bases between them. The DNA for the CDR3 is TGTGCCAGCAGTGTCTCGACAGGGACTGGGGGGGCCAACGTCCTGACTTTC. Translation: CASSVSTGTGGANVLTF.

The chain has TRBV11-2 and TRBJ2-2; TRBD2 matches 9 bases. The CDR3 extends over 17 amino acids. Germline CDR1 is SGHAT and CDR2 is FQNNGV. V lost 2 bases, J lost 6 bases, and 10 bases stayed unmatched. Here the CDR3 DNA reads TGTGCCAGCAGCTTATCGCAAGCGGGGGGTCGGGCCGGGGAGCTGTTTTTT. This sequence encodes CASSLSQAGGRAGELFF.

The gene calls are TRBV19 and TRBJ1-2, with 10 bases lining up with TRBD1. Germline CDR1 LNHDA, CDR2 SQIVND (reference sequence). This CDR3 is 12 amino acids long. V lost 9 bases to trimming and J lost 7 bases; unmatched junction nucleotides: 5. The CDR3 sequence is CASKGQGFGYTF. The CDR3 DNA sequence: TGTGCCAGCAAGGGACAGGGGTTTGGCTACACCTTC.

In its sample, this clone was seen once. The chain has TRBV27 and TRBJ2-2; 9 nucleotides match TRBD1. The germline gives CDR1 MNHEY, CDR2 SMNVEV (reference sequence). The V and J ends lost 2 bases and 4 bases, in that order; junction bases with no gene match: 11. This CDR3 comprises 18 residues. The CDR3 DNA is TGTGCCAGCAGTTTAACTCTATGGACAGGGGAAGGCACCGGGGAGCTGTTTTTT. It encodes CASSLTLWTGEGTGELFF.

This clone was seen a few times. The chain has TRBV9 and TRBJ1-2; D is unclear. Germline CDR1 is SGDLS and CDR2 is YYNGEE. This CDR3 is 16 amino acids long. Trimming took off 9 bases at V and 2 bases at J, with 23 bases between the two ends. The CDR3 region is CAKVIGRRTYNYGYTF. DNA of the CDR3: TGTGCCAAAGTTATTGGCAGGCGAACTTACAACTATGGCTACACCTTC.

The V and J genes are TRBV3-1 (or the pseudogene TRBV3-2) and TRBJ1-1; no reliable D call. Deletions cut 3 bases from V and 6 bases from J, with 17 bases between. Germline CDR1 is LGHDT and CDR2 is YNNKEL (reference sequence). This CDR3 region has 15 residues. CDR3 in DNA: TGTGCCAGCAGCCACACCCAGAGTGGGCCACCTGAAGCTTTCTTT. Amino acids: CASSHTQSGPPEAFF.

The J gene is TRBJ2-1, the V gene TRBV15; 10 bases agree with TRBD2. CDR1 and CDR2 from the germline V gene are LNHNV and YYDKDF (reference sequence). CDR3 length equals 21 residues. V was clipped by 2 bases and J by 9 bases; unmatched bases: 25. CDR3 sequence (DNA): TGTGCCACCAGCAGACTTACGCAGTCTAGCGGGAGCATCTCCATCTCGGGTGAGCAGTTCTTC. Its translation is CATSRLTQSSGSISISGEQFF.

This clone has only one observation. The chain recombines TRBV7-8 with TRBJ1-2; D call uncertain. CDR3 length: 13 residues. Germline loops: CDR1 SGHVS, CDR2 FQNEAQ. Between the trimmed V and J ends, which lost 5 bases and 6 bases, there was a span of 13 bases. The CDR3 loop reads CASSLGQNNGYTF. The DNA for the CDR3 is TGTGCCAGCAGCCTAGGGCAGAATAATGGCTACACCTTC.

The CDR3 is CASSFVRGTGGLNSPLHF. The CDR3 region has the DNA TGTGCCAGCAGTTTCGTCCGTGGGACAGGGGGCTTAAATTCACCCCTCCACTTT. V is TRBV28 and J is TRBJ1-6; 12 bases map to TRBD1. Germline V gene sequence: CDR1 MDHEN, CDR2 SYDVKM. This CDR3 is built from 18 residues. V lost 3 bases and J lost 7; bases outside the gene matches: 10.

The chain combines TRBV4-2 with TRBJ1-1; D remains unclear. Trimming left V 0 bases short and J 3 bases short, with 11 bases between. The CDR3 spans 15 residues. Germline CDR1 and CDR2: LGHNA and YNFKEQ. CDR3 nucleotide sequence: TGTGCCAGCAGCCAAGAAACGGGCGGGGACACTGAAGCTTTCTTT. It is translated as CASSQETGGDTEAFF.

This sequence joins TRBV29-1 and TRBJ1-1; 7 bases map to TRBD1. Looked up from germline, CDR1 is SQVTM and CDR2 is ANQGSEA. The V and J ends lost 6 bases and 6 bases, in that order; junction bases with no gene match: 10. CDR3 size: 13 residues. The CDR3 DNA sequence: TGCAGCGTGTTTAGGGGACAGTTACCTGAAGCTTTCTTT. Translation: CSVFRGQLPEAFF.

The chain uses TRBV29-1 and TRBJ2-2; 12 bases map to TRBD2. With V trimmed by 7 bases and J by 5 bases, 8 bases remained unmatched. The CDR3 covers 15 residues. In germline, CDR1 is SQVTM, CDR2 ANQGSEA. CDR3 loop: CSAESLAGGTGELFF. Here the CDR3 DNA reads TGCAGCGCCGAGTCGCTAGCGGGGGGGACCGGGGAGCTGTTTTTT.

This clone was seen just once. V gene TRBV19 combines with J gene TRBJ1-2; D is undetermined. The V and J ends lost 8 bases and 2 bases respectively, with 9 bases between them. The CDR3 is 12 residues long. Germline-derived CDR1 and CDR2 are LNHDA and SQIVND (reference sequence). The CDR3 nucleotides read TGTGCCAGTCGCGTCCCAAACTATGGCTACACCTTC. Translating gives CASRVPNYGYTF. The whole variable domain, filled in from reference TRBV19 and TRBJ1-2, reads DGGITQSPKYLFRKEGQNVTLSCEQNLNHDAMYWYRQDPGQGLRLIYYSQIVNDFQKGDIAEGYSVSREKKESFPLTVTSAQKNPTAFYLCASRVPNYGYTFGSGTRLTVV.

The chain carries TRBV7-9 and TRBJ1-1; TRBD1 aligns across 9 bases. The CDR3 sequence is 15 residues long. Germline trimming cut 3 bases from V and 5 bases from J; bases unmatched to any gene: 7. The germline V gene encodes CDR1 SEHNR and CDR2 FQNEAQ (reference sequence). The CDR3 region is CASSFIQGAQTEAFF. The CDR3 nucleotides are TGTGCCAGCAGCTTTATACAGGGGGCGCAAACTGAAGCTTTCTTT.

V usage is TRBV9 and J usage is TRBJ2-1, with 9 bases aligning to TRBD2. V lost 4 bases and J lost 0; bases outside the gene matches: 8. This CDR3 spans 17 amino acids. Germline CDR1 is SGDLS and CDR2 is YYNGEE. The CDR3 region is CASSTSEREASYNEQFF. The CDR3 DNA reads as TGTGCCAGCAGCACCTCGGAGCGGGAGGCCTCCTACAATGAGCAGTTCTTC.

The chain couples TRBV7-8 to TRBJ1-1; D is possibly TRBD1 (6 bases). The germline gives CDR1 SGHVS, CDR2 FQNEAQ. Trimming removed 1 base at V and 1 base at J, with 10 bases between. CDR3 length equals 15 residues. This chain's CDR3 is CASSLEVGANTEAFF. In DNA, the CDR3 is TGTGCCAGCAGCTTAGAAGTGGGGGCGAACACTGAAGCTTTCTTT.

This chain uses TRBV2 with TRBJ2-7; D unclear. There are 14 residues in the CDR3. The V gene's germline CDR1 is SNHLY and CDR2 FYNNEI. Trimming left V 3 bases short and J 0 bases short, with 9 bases between. This chain's CDR3 is CASSEVASSYEQYF. CDR3 bases: TGTGCCAGCAGTGAGGTCGCCAGCTCCTACGAGCAGTACTTC.

V is TRBV27 and J is TRBJ1-6; 8 bases are a match to TRBD1. The ends lost 4 bases at V and 9 bases at J; junction bases unmatched: 14. The CDR3 loop spans 17 amino acids. Germline CDR1 reads MNHEY; CDR2 reads SMNVEV (reference sequence). As DNA, the CDR3 is TGTGCCAGCAGTTCAACCGCTGGGACAGGCGGAGGTTCACCCCTCCACTTT. Protein product: CASSSTAGTGGGSPLHF.

The chain is built from TRBV9 and TRBJ1-6; 11 bases match TRBD1. The CDR3 length is 15 residues. V lost 3 bases, J lost 7 bases, and 3 bases stayed unmatched. Germline values: CDR1 SGDLS, CDR2 YYNGEE. CDR3 sequence (DNA): TGTGCCAGCAGCGCTGGGACAGGGGGAAATTCACCCCTCCACTTT. Amino acid sequence: CASSAGTGGNSPLHF.

The rearrangement links TRBV5-6 to TRBJ1-3, with 7 bases identical to TRBD1. The CDR3 totals 15 residues. Germline assignment: CDR1 SGHDT and CDR2 YYEEEE. The J segment lost 2 bases and the V segment lost 2 bases, leaving 4 bases of the junction unmatched. The chain's CDR3 is CASSFAGGPGNTIYF. CDR3 DNA sequence: TGTGCCAGCAGCTTTGCAGGGGGGCCTGGAAACACCATATATTTT.